The 32 T cell receptor beta chains reported below all come from one sample, sequenced in a study of blood T cell repertoires in COVID-19. Method: immunoSEQ multiplex PCR; TCRdb's copy keeps in-frame clones and lacks some. In the table there are more than 200,000 clones, under 90% of which are singletons. Sequenced: PBMCs or T cells enriched from blood (not recorded which). The receptors originated from a woman under 40 with acute COVID-19.

The chain couples TRBV5-1 to TRBJ2-1, with a weak D call TRBD1 (5 bases). Trimming cost V 0 bases and J 6 bases, with 10 bases left between them. The CDR3 is 14 amino acids. Per the germline V gene, CDR1 is SGHRS and CDR2 is YFSETQ. The CDR3 region has the DNA TGCGCCAGCAGCTTGGGAGACAGTCCCAATGAGCAGTTCTTC. This translates into CASSLGDSPNEQFF.

The chain links TRBV7-2 to TRBJ2-7; 9 nucleotides agree with TRBD2. CDR3 size: 15 residues. Germline V CDR1 and CDR2: SGHTA, FQGNSA. The J segment lost 2 bases and the V segment lost 1 base, leaving 3 bases of the junction unmatched. Written as DNA, the CDR3 is TGTGCCAGCAGCTTAGAGCGCGGGGGGGCCTACGAGCAGTACTTC. It translates to CASSLERGGAYEQYF. The full variable domain, in which reference TRBV7-2 and TRBJ2-7 provide the parts outside the CDR3, is GAGVSQSPSNKVTEKGKDVELRCDPISGHTALYWYRQSLGQGLEFLIYFQGNSAPDKSGLPSDRFSAERTGGSVSTLTIQRTQQEDSAVYLCASSLERGGAYEQYFGPGTRLTVT.

The genes are TRBV4-1 and TRBJ2-3; 12 bases agree with TRBD1. The CDR3 is made up of 17 amino acids. Germline CDR1 is MGHRA and CDR2 is YSYEKL. V lost 4 bases to trimming and J lost 5 bases; unmatched junction nucleotides: 10. This CDR3 is CASSPHQGDRGRDTQYF. The CDR3 nucleotides read TGCGCCAGCAGCCCTCACCAAGGGGACAGGGGGCGAGATACGCAGTATTTT.

The rearrangement links TRBV9 to TRBJ2-3, with 10 bases fitting TRBD2. The germline CDR1 and CDR2 sequences are SGDLS and YYNGEE. The junction had 5 bases not matched to a gene; V was cut back by 3 bases and J by 1 base. The CDR3 consists of 16 residues. The CDR3 spells CASSETLAGGTDTQYF. The CDR3 DNA reads as TGTGCCAGCAGCGAGACCCTAGCGGGGGGCACAGATACGCAGTATTTT.

The rearrangement joins TRBV7-7 to TRBJ2-3, with 14 nucleotides matching TRBD2. The germline gives CDR1 SSHAT, CDR2 FNYEAQ (reference sequence). V trimming: 1 base; J trimming: 1 base; junction bases outside the gene matches: 1. This CDR3 is built from 17 residues. As DNA, the CDR3 is TGTGCCAGCAGCTTAGGGACTAGCGGGGGGCGCACAGATACGCAGTATTTT. This encodes CASSLGTSGGRTDTQYF.

The V call is TRBV5-1, the J call TRBJ1-5, with D tentatively TRBD1 (5 bases). The germline V gene encodes CDR1 SGHRS and CDR2 YFSETQ. The CDR3 is 13 amino acids. V lost 2 bases and J lost 8, with 11 bases in between. The CDR3 spells CASSLRGTEPQHF. The CDR3 region has the DNA TGCGCCAGCAGCTTAAGGGGCACAGAGCCCCAGCATTTT.

V usage is TRBV10-1 and J usage is TRBJ2-1; 11 bases agree with TRBD2. Germline V gene data show CDR1 as WNHNN and CDR2 as SYGVQD (reference sequence). V gave up 0 bases and J gave up 4 bases; unmatched junction bases: 5. CDR3 length equals 17 residues. As DNA, the CDR3 is TGCGCCAGCAGTGAGTCCACGGGACTAGCGGCATACAATGAGCAGTTCTTC. Residues: CASSESTGLAAYNEQFF.

The V gene is TRBV18, the J gene TRBJ1-5; 7 bases align to TRBD1. This CDR3 has 13 residues. CDR1 is KGHSH and CDR2 is LQKENI in the germline V gene. The junction had 4 bases not matched to a gene; V was cut back by 6 bases and J by 5 bases. CDR3 amino acids: CASSPQGDQPQHF. The CDR3 DNA sequence: TGTGCCAGCTCGCCTCAGGGGGATCAGCCCCAGCATTTT.

This chain links TRBV6-4 with TRBJ2-2; D may be TRBD2 (5 bases). The length of the CDR3 is 16 residues. Looked up from germline, CDR1 is MRHNA and CDR2 is SNTAGT. V gave up 0 bases and J gave up 5 bases, with 13 bases separating them. CDR3 DNA: TGTGCCAGCAGTGACTCGATGGGGTCGGGAACCGGGGAGCTGTTTTTT. It codes for CASSDSMGSGTGELFF.

The V gene is TRBV9, the J gene TRBJ2-3, with 9 bases lining up with TRBD2. The CDR3 loop spans 17 amino acids. V gave up 2 bases and J gave up 0 bases; unmatched junction bases: 7. Germline CDR1 and CDR2: SGDLS and YYNGEE. The CDR3 loop is CASSVRLAETSTDTQYF. The CDR3 DNA follows: TGTGCCAGCAGCGTGAGACTAGCGGAAACTAGCACAGATACGCAGTATTTT.

The chain links TRBV10-3 to TRBJ1-3; D is unclear. The CDR3 runs to 13 residues. Trimming took off 10 bases at V and 4 bases at J, with 14 bases between the two ends. Germline V gene data show CDR1 as ENHRY and CDR2 as SYGVKD. CDR3 region: CATSHGEGNTIYF. The CDR3 bases are TGTGCCACCTCTCACGGGGAAGGAAACACCATATATTTT.

V usage is TRBV5-1 and J usage is TRBJ1-4; D is perhaps TRBD1 (5 bases). CDR1 and CDR2 from the germline V gene are SGHRS and YFSETQ. V gave up 4 bases and J gave up 4 bases, with 8 bases separating them. CDR3 length: 13 residues. The CDR3 loop is CASSTDSNEKLFF. The CDR3 coding sequence is TGCGCCAGCAGCACAGACAGTAATGAAAAACTGTTTTTT.

The J gene is TRBJ1-5, the V gene TRBV9; D is perhaps TRBD1 (5 bases). CDR1 and CDR2 from the germline V gene are SGDLS and YYNGEE. V was shortened by 3 bases and J by 1 base, with 8 bases between the two germline ends. The CDR3 contains 14 residues. CDR3 sequence (DNA): TGTGCCAGCAGCGCTCGACAGAGCAATCAGCCCCAGCATTTT. Protein sequence: CASSARQSNQPQHF.

This clone has a handful of counts. This chain links TRBV20-1 with TRBJ1-1; D not resolved. Germline V gene sequence: CDR1 DFQATT, CDR2 SNEGSKA (reference sequence). V was trimmed by 3 bases and J by 2 bases, leaving 7 bases between them. This CDR3 spans 12 amino acids. The CDR3, as DNA: TGCAGTGCTAGTGTAGATAACACTGAAGCTTTCTTT. Its translation: CSASVDNTEAFF.

V is TRBV19 and J is TRBJ1-3; D not resolved. V lost 8 bases and J lost 3, with 11 bases in between. From germline, CDR1 is LNHDA and CDR2 SQIVND (reference sequence). This CDR3 comprises 13 residues. CDR3 DNA: TGTGCCAGTTACCGGGATTTTGGAAACACCATATATTTT. It translates to CASYRDFGNTIYF.

The V call is TRBV5-1, the J call TRBJ2-3, with a tentative D call TRBD2 (5 bases). The CDR3 totals 16 residues. With 4 bases removed from V and 2 bases from J, the gap between germline ends came to 17 bases. The germline V gene encodes CDR1 SGHRS and CDR2 YFSETQ. CDR3 sequence reads: CASSPLTTTTTDTQYF. For the CDR3, the DNA is TGCGCCAGCAGCCCACTGACTACCACCACCACAGATACGCAGTATTTT.

The chain uses TRBV5-6 and TRBJ1-6; D not certain. V lost 2 bases and J lost 8, with 14 bases in between. The CDR3 is 15 residues long. CDR1 is SGHDT and CDR2 is YYEEEE in the germline V gene. The CDR3 spells CASSLPGAWDSPLHF. The CDR3 coding sequence is TGTGCCAGCAGCTTACCGGGAGCTTGGGATTCACCCCTCCACTTT.

CDR3 DNA sequence: TGCGCCAGCAGCTTAGTCTCCCAGGGACTCTCCTACGAGCAGTACTTC. Its protein product is CASSLVSQGLSYEQYF. The chain is built from TRBV5-1 and TRBJ2-7, with D tentatively TRBD2 (6 bases). Between the trimmed V and J ends, which lost 2 bases and 0 bases, there was a span of 15 bases. This CDR3 has 16 amino acids. Germline lookup yields CDR1 SGHRS and CDR2 YFSETQ. The whole variable domain, remainder taken from reference TRBV5-1 and TRBJ2-7, is KAGVTQTPRYLIKTRGQQVTLSCSPISGHRSVSWYQQTPGQGLQFLFEYFSETQRNKGNFPGRFSGRQFSNSRSEMNVSTLELGDSALYLCASSLVSQGLSYEQYFGPGTRLTVT.

The chain couples TRBV5-5 to TRBJ1-1; perhaps TRBD1 as D (6 bases). The V end lost 0 bases, the J end lost 4 bases, and 10 bases lay between the germline ends. Germline V gene sequence: CDR1 SGHKS, CDR2 YYEKEE (reference sequence). The CDR3 runs 14 residues. CDR3 bases: TGTGCCAGCAGCTTGGGACAAGGGGGCACTGAAGCTTTCTTT. This translates into CASSLGQGGTEAFF.

The chain links TRBV19 to TRBJ1-6; perhaps TRBD1 as D (6 bases). Germline CDR1 and CDR2: LNHDA and SQIVND (reference sequence). This CDR3 is built from 14 residues. V lost 5 bases and J 7 bases, leaving 12 bases between the germline ends. CDR3 protein: CASSLPGQNSPLHF. As DNA, the CDR3 is TGTGCCAGTAGTCTACCTGGACAGAATTCACCCCTCCACTTT. Supplemented by reference TRBV19 and TRBJ1-6, the full variable domain reads DGGITQSPKYLFRKEGQNVTLSCEQNLNHDAMYWYRQDPGQGLRLIYYSQIVNDFQKGDIAEGYSVSREKKESFPLTVTSAQKNPTAFYLCASSLPGQNSPLHFGNGTRLTVT.

The V call is TRBV9, the J call TRBJ1-1; 7 bases fit TRBD1. The V and J ends lost 4 bases and 8 bases, in that order; junction bases with no gene match: 5. CDR3 length: 12 residues. CDR1 and CDR2 from the germline V gene are SGDLS and YYNGEE. This CDR3 is CASSSSDREAFF. DNA for the CDR3: TGTGCCAGCAGCTCCTCGGACAGGGAAGCTTTCTTT.

V and J are TRBV5-5 and TRBJ2-1; D unresolved. The V end lost 4 bases, the J end lost 1 base, and 12 bases lay between the germline ends. This CDR3 is built from 15 residues. Germline-derived CDR1 and CDR2 are SGHKS and YYEKEE (reference sequence). The CDR3 sequence: CASSRRLDSYNEQFF. The CDR3 DNA reads as TGTGCCAGCAGCCGAAGACTCGATTCCTACAATGAGCAGTTCTTC.

J is TRBJ2-7 and V is TRBV5-5; 7 positions match TRBD1. Germline loops: CDR1 SGHKS, CDR2 YYEKEE (reference sequence). V gave up 4 bases and J gave up 1 base; unmatched junction bases: 14. There are 17 residues in the CDR3. The CDR3 loop reads CASSPRKDRIDSYEQYF. The CDR3 DNA sequence: TGTGCCAGCAGCCCAAGAAAGGACAGGATCGATTCCTACGAGCAGTACTTC.

The gene calls are TRBV7-9 and TRBJ1-3, with TRBD1 identical over 7 bases. CDR3 length: 17 amino acids. The germline V gene has CDR1 SEHNR and CDR2 FQNEAQ (reference sequence). V lost 4 bases, J lost 0 bases, and 9 bases stayed unmatched. The CDR3 here is CASSSRGQVFSGNTIYF. DNA for the CDR3: TGTGCCAGCAGCTCCCGAGGACAGGTCTTCTCTGGAAACACCATATATTTT.

This clone was seen once. CDR3 loop: CAWSVNPRTGFSYEQYF. The DNA of the CDR3 is TGTGCCTGGAGTGTTAACCCCCGGACAGGGTTTTCCTACGAGCAGTACTTC. The chain carries TRBV30 and TRBJ2-7; 8 bases align to TRBD1. V dropped 0 bases and J dropped 1; count of bases not matched to a gene: 11. The germline CDR1 and CDR2 sequences are GTSNPN and SVGIG (reference sequence). The CDR3 is 17 residues long.

This clone has a single count. This chain links TRBV28 with TRBJ1-5; D unresolved. V was clipped by 3 bases and J by 0 bases, with 3 bases between them. In germline, CDR1 is MDHEN, CDR2 SYDVKM. The length of the CDR3 is 13 residues. CDR3 nucleotides: TGTGCCAGCAGTTTCTATAGCAATCAGCCCCAGCATTTT. It codes for CASSFYSNQPQHF. The full variable domain, with the rest looked up from reference TRBV28 and TRBJ1-5, is DVKVTQSSRYLVKRTGEKVFLECVQDMDHENMFWYRQDPGLGLRLIYFSYDVKMKEKGDIPEGYSVSREKKERFSLILESASTNQTSMYLCASSFYSNQPQHFGDGTRLSIL.

This chain connects TRBV6-1 to TRBJ1-3; 8 bases agree with TRBD1. J gave up 7 bases and V 2 bases, and 10 bases lay outside the gene matches. The germline gives CDR1 MNHNS, CDR2 SASEGT. The CDR3 is 16 residues long. This CDR3 is CASSEWTGNRGNTIYF. CDR3 nucleotides: TGTGCCAGCAGTGAATGGACAGGGAACAGGGGGAACACCATATATTTT.

The gene calls are TRBV27 and TRBJ1-4; 10 bases fit TRBD1. CDR1 and CDR2 (germline): MNHEY, SMNVEV (reference sequence). Germline trimming cut 6 bases from V and 7 bases from J; bases unmatched to any gene: 8. The CDR3 has 15 amino acids. DNA for the CDR3: TGTGCCAGCAGCCCCCTCGACAGGGGGCGTGAAAAACTGTTTTTT. Its translation: CASSPLDRGREKLFF.

V usage is TRBV20-1 and J usage is TRBJ2-7; D is unclear. V shed 7 bases and J shed 6 bases, with 13 bases lying between them. Germline CDR1 and CDR2: DFQATT and SNEGSKA (reference sequence). This CDR3 contains 11 residues. This chain's CDR3 is CSVSQNFEQYF. CDR3 nucleotides: TGCAGTGTATCCCAGAATTTCGAGCAGTACTTC.

The J gene is TRBJ1-2, the V gene TRBV4-1; the match to TRBD1 covers 10 bases. V was clipped by 2 bases and J by 2 bases; unmatched bases: 2. CDR3 length: 15 amino acids. Germline V CDR1 and CDR2: MGHRA, YSYEKL. The CDR3 sequence is CASSQMGQGNYGYTF. DNA of the CDR3: TGCGCCAGCAGCCAAATGGGACAGGGGAACTATGGCTACACCTTC.

This chain uses TRBV7-6 with TRBJ2-1; a possible D gene is TRBD1 (6 bases). Trimming removed 5 bases from V and 12 bases from J, with 14 bases in between. Germline V lookup: CDR1 SGHVS, CDR2 FNYEAQ. CDR3 length: 12 residues. The chain's CDR3 is CASSPGQLAQFF. The CDR3 DNA sequence: TGTGCCAGCAGCCCTGGACAGTTGGCGCAGTTCTTC.

The J gene is TRBJ1-5, the V gene TRBV27; TRBD1 might be the D (6 bases). The CDR3 has 16 residues. The germline V and J ends were trimmed by 7 bases and 9 bases, with 25 bases remaining between them. The germline gives CDR1 MNHEY, CDR2 SMNVEV (reference sequence). CDR3 region: CASKESGGHPLRPQHF. As DNA, the CDR3 is TGTGCCAGCAAAGAATCGGGGGGACACCCGTTACGGCCCCAGCATTTT.